This paragraph reports one T cell receptor beta chain. RNA was extracted with the RNeasy kit, and a quantity of roughly 0.5 to 1 ug was reverse transcribed using random hexamers. In TCRdb, the immunoSEQ multiplex PCR reads were re-called with MiXCR into one record per CDR3 protein. The repertoire holds 70,000 to 100,000 distinct CDR3 sequences, with approximately 96% as singletons. These data come from a study of CD8 T cells in Susac syndrome. There are 16 residues in the CDR3. The germline CDR1 and CDR2 sequences are MGHRA and YSYEKL. Trimming took 0 bases from V and 4 from J, leaving 10 bases between them.

The V and J genes are TRBV4-1 and TRBJ1-6, with D unclear. The sequence was obtained from a human donor with Susac syndrome. Sequenced sample: CD8+ T cells from PBMCs. CDR3 sequence: CASSQEPRSYNSPLHF. The DNA for the CDR3 is TGCGCCAGCAGCCAAGAGCCCAGGAGTTATAATTCACCCCTCCACTTT.